The 11 T cell receptor beta chains below come from one sample, sequenced in a study of blood T cell repertoires in COVID-19 (dated by TCRdb to the early 2020s). The method behind the library was the immunoSEQ multiplex PCR assay. Held by TCRdb, this immuneACCESS table contains in-frame sequences only and omits some clones. Under half of the omission traces to an unresolved V gene where checked; the cause of the rest is unknown. This sample comprises roughly 380,000 clones, over 75% of them detected only once. The ten largest clones take up approximately 3% of the sample. Sequenced material: PBMCs or T cells enriched from blood (not recorded which). The receptors derive from a woman aged 30 to 39 who had recovered from COVID-19.

The J gene is TRBJ2-1, the V gene TRBV24-1; 8 bases match TRBD2. The germline V gene has CDR1 KGHDR and CDR2 SFDVKD. The length of the CDR3 is 15 residues. J was trimmed by 8 bases and V by 5 bases; bases with no gene match: 10. The CDR3 DNA is TGTGCCACCAGTGGTTCTAGCGGGCCTATTCATGAGCAGTTCTTC. Encoded protein: CATSGSSGPIHEQFF.

The rearrangement uses TRBV19 and TRBJ2-1; TRBD2 matches at 7 bases. The CDR3 consists of 15 residues. Germline lookup yields CDR1 LNHDA and CDR2 SQIVND (reference sequence). The V and J ends lost 3 bases and 4 bases, in that order; junction bases with no gene match: 6. This chain's CDR3 is CASSILGLGYNEQFF. As DNA, the CDR3 is TGTGCCAGTAGTATCCTAGGACTAGGATACAATGAGCAGTTCTTC.

The CDR3 is CASSRGGRPEETQYF. In nucleotides, the CDR3 is TGTGCCAGCAGTCGAGGAGGGAGGCCCGAGGAGACCCAGTACTTC. The chain recombines TRBV27 with TRBJ2-5; D is possibly TRBD2 (6 bases). V was shortened by 5 bases and J by 5 bases, with 18 bases between the two germline ends. Germline CDR1 reads MNHEY; CDR2 reads SMNVEV (reference sequence). This CDR3 is built from 15 residues.

The chain combines TRBV18 with TRBJ2-2, with 7 bases identical to TRBD2. The germline gives CDR1 KGHSH, CDR2 LQKENI. This CDR3 spans 16 amino acids. V gave up 2 bases and J gave up 5 bases; unmatched junction bases: 8. In nucleotides, the CDR3 is TGTGCCAGCTCACCAACCCAGCGGGGTGCGACCGGGGAGCTGTTTTTT. As protein: CASSPTQRGATGELFF.

V gene TRBV28 combines with J gene TRBJ1-1; TRBD1 agrees at 9 bases. J was trimmed by 4 bases and V by 2 bases; bases with no gene match: 8. This CDR3 comprises 16 residues. Germline V gene data show CDR1 as MDHEN and CDR2 as SYDVKM. CDR3 region: CASSLLAGQGSTEAFF. The CDR3 nucleotides are TGTGCCAGCAGTTTACTGGCGGGACAGGGAAGCACTGAAGCTTTCTTT.

The V gene is TRBV7-9, the J gene TRBJ2-3; possible D gene TRBD1, 6 bases. Germline CDR1 and CDR2: SEHNR and FQNEAQ (reference sequence). The V end was cut by 6 bases, the J end by 4 bases, with 11 bases between. CDR3 length: 13 residues. This CDR3 reads CASRLQGSDTQYF. DNA of the CDR3: TGTGCCAGCAGGCTCCAGGGGTCAGATACGCAGTATTTT.

J is TRBJ2-5 and V is TRBV29-1; D possibly corresponds to TRBD2 (7 bases). The length of the CDR3 is 14 residues. Per germline, CDR1 SQVTM and CDR2 ANQGSEA. V was clipped by 2 bases and J by 5 bases, with 15 bases between them. CDR3 sequence: CSVEKKGGSETQYF. The CDR3 coding sequence is TGCAGCGTTGAAAAGAAGGGGGGGAGCGAGACCCAGTACTTC.

This rearrangement joins TRBV9 to TRBJ2-5; TRBD2 matches 10 bases. Germline trimming cut 3 bases from V and 2 bases from J; bases unmatched to any gene: 4. This CDR3 spans 15 amino acids. Germline lookup yields CDR1 SGDLS and CDR2 YYNGEE. The CDR3 region is CASSARAGGQETQYF. The CDR3 nucleotides are TGTGCCAGCAGCGCAAGAGCGGGGGGGCAAGAGACCCAGTACTTC.

This clone showed up just a few times. The chain couples TRBV19 to TRBJ2-1; a weak D match, TRBD1 (8 bases). The germline V gene has CDR1 LNHDA and CDR2 SQIVND (reference sequence). CDR3 size: 15 residues. V lost 7 bases, J lost 4 bases, and 17 bases lay in between. The DNA for the CDR3 is TGTGCCAGTACCCCAGGGGGCGGGGGATACAATGAGCAGTTCTTC. Its protein product is CASTPGGGGYNEQFF.

This clone was observed a handful of times. The gene calls are TRBV6-5 and TRBJ2-3; 10 nucleotides agree with TRBD2. Trimming at V came to 7 bases and at J to 5 bases, leaving 6 bases not matched to a gene. The CDR3 loop spans 14 amino acids. CDR1 and CDR2 from the germline V gene are MNHEY and SVGAGI. CDR3 loop: CASNPSGGLDTQYF. The CDR3 DNA follows: TGTGCCAGCAACCCTAGCGGGGGATTAGATACGCAGTATTTT.

The V and J genes are TRBV7-2 and TRBJ1-5, with a weak D call TRBD1 (6 bases). V dropped 0 bases and J dropped 6 bases, with 12 bases sitting between them. The CDR3 loop spans 15 amino acids. Germline assignment: CDR1 SGHTA and CDR2 FQGNSA. DNA of the CDR3: TGTGCCAGCAGCTTAGCGGGGGGGCGCGTTCAGCCCCAGCATTTT. Translating gives CASSLAGGRVQPQHF.